The rows below give T cell receptor beta chains drawn from one sample of a study of TIL therapy for anti-PD-1-resistant metastatic lung cancer. Some clones are missing from TCRdb's copy, which holds only in-frame ones; the method was immunoSEQ multiplex PCR. The table records under 100,000 clones, approximately 65% of them present only once. The sample consisted of tumor tissue, taken at baseline. The receptor source for this set is a person between 30 and 79 years old with non-small cell lung cancer. Each CDR3 is given with its conserved first and last residue. A D gene is named only where the DNA matches it firmly. The listing skips clone size in some rows; elsewhere it reads once, few, many or a size class.

J	V	D	length	size	CDR3	DNA
TRBJ2-5	TRBV7-6	TRBD2	17	NA	CASSLVSAGGLLETQYF	TGTGCCAGCAGCTTAGTGTCTGCGGGGGGTCTCCTGGAGACCCAGTACTTC
TRBJ1-4	TRBV7-6	NA	15	NA	CASSSGRDFGEKLFF	TGTGCCAGCAGCTCGGGACGGGACTTTGGGGAAAAACTGTTTTTT
TRBJ1-3	TRBV5-4	NA	15	few	CASSPSPGTGNTIYF	TGTGCCAGCAGCCCATCCCCGGGTACCGGAAACACCATATATTTT
TRBJ2-1	TRBV24-1	TRBD1	17	NA	CATSDRGQGRSYNEQFF	TGTGCCACCAGTGACAGGGGACAGGGACGCTCCTACAATGAGCAGTTCTTC
TRBJ2-7	TRBV2	NA	14	NA	CASSGTGQLYEQYF	TGTGCCAGCAGTGGGACGGGACAACTCTACGAGCAGTACTTC
TRBJ2-3	TRBV12-3/TRBV12-4	NA	12	few	CASKGGGDTQYF	TGTGCCAGCAAAGGGGGAGGAGATACGCAGTATTTT
TRBJ2-7	TRBV3-1/TRBV3-2	TRBD2	16	NA	CASSRSRREDSYEQYF	TGTGCCAGCAGCCGCTCAAGGCGGGAGGATTCCTACGAGCAGTACTTC
TRBJ2-1	TRBV15	TRBD1	14	NA	CATSDRQGRNEQFF	TGTGCCACCAGCGACCGACAGGGGAGAAATGAGCAGTTCTTC
TRBJ1-1	TRBV6-6	NA	13	NA	CASSSSGGPRAFF	TGTGCCAGCAGCTCCAGCGGGGGCCCTAGAGCTTTCTTT
TRBJ2-2	TRBV11-3	TRBD1	18	few	CASSLVEFRQGATGELFF	TGTGCCAGCAGCTTAGTAGAGTTTCGGCAGGGGGCGACCGGGGAGCTGTTTTTT
TRBJ1-6	TRBV3-1/TRBV3-2	NA	16	NA	CASRADGRVNNSPLHF	TGTGCCAGCAGAGCCGACGGAAGAGTTAATAATTCACCCCTCCACTTT
TRBJ1-6	TRBV6-4	NA	16	NA	CASNIRGGLQNSPLHF	TGTGCCAGCAACATAAGAGGAGGGCTCCAGAATTCACCCCTCCACTTT
TRBJ2-5	TRBV19	NA	13	NA	CASSIGYWETQYF	TGTGCCAGTAGTATAGGGTATTGGGAGACCCAGTACTTC
TRBJ1-6	TRBV10-3	NA	15	few	CAISEDRRDNSPLHF	TGTGCCATCAGTGAGGACAGAAGGGATAATTCACCCCTCCACTTT
TRBJ2-5	TRBV5-1	TRBD1	13	NA	CASSFGTGETQYF	TGCGCCAGCAGCTTCGGGACAGGAGAGACCCAGTACTTC
TRBJ1-4	TRBV4-2	TRBD1	14	NA	CASRYGQGREKLFF	TGTGCCAGCAGATACGGACAGGGAAGGGAAAAACTGTTTTTT
TRBJ2-7	TRBV7-6	NA	13	few	CASSLGPGDEQYF	TGTGCCAGCAGCTTGGGGCCGGGAGACGAGCAGTACTTC
TRBJ2-1	TRBV7-8	NA	13	NA	CASSLVRNNEQFF	TGTGCCAGCAGCTTAGTAAGAAACAATGAGCAGTTCTTC
TRBJ1-1	TRBV7-9	TRBD1	15	NA	CASSLRQGANTEAFF	TGTGCCAGCAGCTTACGACAGGGGGCGAACACTGAAGCTTTCTTT
TRBJ1-5	TRBV6-2/TRBV6-3	NA	14	NA	CASSYVAANQPQHF	TGTGCCAGCAGTTACGTGGCGGCCAATCAGCCCCAGCATTTT
TRBJ2-1	TRBV2	NA	14	few	CASNRRARDHEQFF	TGTGCCAGCAACCGACGAGCACGGGACCATGAGCAGTTCTTC
TRBJ1-5	TRBV19	TRBD1	15	NA	CASTPLGQKNQPQHF	TGTGCCAGTACCCCCTTGGGACAGAAAAATCAGCCCCAGCATTTT
TRBJ1-2	TRBV7-9	NA	14	NA	CASTHSGGFYGYTF	TGTGCCAGCACCCATTCCGGAGGGTTCTATGGCTACACCTTC
TRBJ2-5	TRBV12-5	TRBD2	16	NA	CASGPLAGAEEETQYF	TGTGCTAGTGGTCCCCTAGCGGGAGCTGAGGAAGAGACCCAGTACTTC
TRBJ2-7	TRBV4-1	NA	14	NA	CASSPAGELYEQYF	TGCGCCAGCAGCCCTGCTGGGGAACTCTACGAGCAGTACTTC
TRBJ1-3	TRBV15	NA	12	few	CATSEQRNTIYF	TGTGCCACCAGCGAACAACGAAACACCATATATTTT
TRBJ2-1	TRBV4-1	TRBD2	17	large	CASSQEGGRASYNEQFF	TGCGCCAGCAGCCAAGAGGGCGGGAGGGCCTCCTACAATGAGCAGTTCTTC
TRBJ2-5	TRBV3-1/TRBV3-2	NA	14	NA	CASSGADPLETQYF	TGTGCCAGCAGCGGAGCAGACCCTCTGGAGACCCAGTACTTC
TRBJ1-2	TRBV6-5	NA	13	NA	CASSTGSRDGYTF	TGTGCCAGCAGTACAGGGTCTCGTGATGGCTACACCTTC
TRBJ1-4	TRBV9	NA	15	NA	CASSVAGGRNEKLFF	TGTGCCAGCAGCGTAGCTGGAGGCCGTAATGAAAAACTGTTTTTT
TRBJ1-2	TRBV28	TRBD1	15	NA	CASSRGQAGFYGYTF	TGTGCCAGCAGTCGCGGACAGGCCGGATTCTATGGCTACACCTTC
TRBJ2-7	TRBV28	NA	14	NA	CAIEDRRSSYEQYF	TGTGCCATCGAAGACAGGAGGAGCTCCTACGAGCAGTACTTC
TRBJ1-5	TRBV7-8	NA	17	NA	CASRSSGTYLGNQPQHF	TGTGCCAGCAGGTCCAGCGGGACGTACCTGGGTAATCAGCCCCAGCATTTT
TRBJ1-4	TRBV5-6	NA	14	few	CASSFRKVNEKLFF	TGTGCCAGCAGCTTTCGGAAGGTGAATGAAAAACTGTTTTTT
TRBJ2-2	TRBV29-1	NA	13	many	CSVGNLNTGELFF	TGCAGCGTCGGTAACTTAAACACCGGGGAGCTGTTTTTT
TRBJ2-5	TRBV6-4	TRBD2	14	NA	CASRTGLAQETQYF	TGTGCCAGCAGGACGGGACTAGCCCAAGAGACCCAGTACTTC
TRBJ1-2	TRBV9	NA	14	NA	CASSSPPGAYGYTF	TGTGCCAGCAGCTCCCCCCCGGGAGCCTATGGCTACACCTTC
TRBJ1-2	TRBV18	TRBD1	13	NA	CASSPWTGYGYTF	TGTGCCAGCTCACCGTGGACAGGGTATGGCTACACCTTC
TRBJ2-3	TRBV19	NA	15	NA	CASSIFKGRTDTQYF	TGTGCCAGTAGTATTTTCAAAGGTAGGACAGATACGCAGTATTTT
TRBJ2-7	TRBV23-1	TRBD1	14	NA	CASTEDREIGEQYF	TGCGCCAGCACTGAAGACAGGGAGATAGGCGAGCAGTACTTC
TRBJ1-3	TRBV2	NA	14	NA	CASTLQGTGNTIYF	TGTGCCAGCACTTTGCAGGGAACTGGAAACACCATATATTTT
TRBJ2-1	TRBV25-1	TRBD2	16	NA	CASRGPPSGRANEQFF	TGTGCCAGCAGAGGTCCCCCTAGCGGGAGAGCCAATGAGCAGTTCTTC
TRBJ2-5	TRBV7-2	TRBD2	14	NA	CASRPPSGGETQYF	TGTGCCAGCAGACCCCCTAGCGGGGGAGAGACCCAGTACTTC